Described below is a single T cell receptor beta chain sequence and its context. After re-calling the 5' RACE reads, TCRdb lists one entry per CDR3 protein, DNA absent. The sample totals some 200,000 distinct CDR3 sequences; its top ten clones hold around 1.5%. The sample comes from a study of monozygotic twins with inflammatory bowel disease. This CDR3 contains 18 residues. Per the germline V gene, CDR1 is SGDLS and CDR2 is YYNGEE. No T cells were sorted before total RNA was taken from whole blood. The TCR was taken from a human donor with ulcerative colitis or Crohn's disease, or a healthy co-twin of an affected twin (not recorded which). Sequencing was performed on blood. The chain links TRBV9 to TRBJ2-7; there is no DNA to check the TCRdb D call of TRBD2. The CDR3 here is CASSPLDSAGLAPYEQYF.